Included here is one T cell receptor beta chain sequence, with context. Amplification by 5'RACE using constant-segment primers produced TCR alpha and TCR beta cDNA libraries that carried sample barcodes and UMIs. TCRdb reprocessed the 5' RACE reads with MiXCR, giving one entry per CDR3 protein. The table shows tens of thousands of distinct CDR3 sequences, with around a quarter occurring only once. This sample was included in a study of T-cell memory formation after mild COVID-19. At the level of the study: TCR clusters largely stayed donor specific.

Deletions cut 2 bases from V and 4 bases from J, with 12 bases between. CDR1 and CDR2 from the germline V gene are MNHEY and SVGEGT. The CDR3 sequence is 15 residues long. The specimen was PBMCs or a T cell subset sorted from them (not recorded which). The chain has TRBV6-2 or TRBV6-3 and TRBJ1-3; possibly TRBD1 for D (5 bases). The receptor was isolated from a man between 18 and 35 years old who had mild COVID-19 (a few samples of this study predate the infection). Cell type and time point are not known. The DNA for the CDR3 is TGTGCCAGCAGTTACAGCGGGGGACCAGGAAACACCATATATTTT. This encodes CASSYSGGPGNTIYF.